Shown below are 17 T cell receptor beta chains from a single sample sequenced in a study of graft-versus-host responses after intestinal transplantation. Sequencing was performed with immunoSEQ multiplex PCR; in TCRdb, only in-frame clones are kept and a portion is missing. The sample lists approximately 16,000 clones, around three fifths occurring once. Processing of graft tissue released intraepithelial and lamina propria lymphocytes. The input for sequencing was ileum tissue, taken 524 days after transplant. The receptor source for this set is a human patient who received an intestinal transplant, so some T cells may come from the graft donor.

Only a few counts were recorded for this clone. The chain employs TRBV4-3 and TRBJ1-1; D possibly corresponds to TRBD1 (5 bases). There are 13 residues in the CDR3. The germline gives CDR1 LGHNA, CDR2 YSLEER. Trimming shortened V by 0 bases and J by 11 bases, and 13 bases separated the two germline ends. CDR3 residues: CASSQDRQTWAFF. In DNA, the CDR3 is TGCGCCAGCAGCCAAGATAGACAGACGTGGGCTTTCTTT.

Only a few counts were recorded for this clone. The sample holds other DNA sequences that translate to the same CDR3. J is TRBJ1-6 and V is TRBV7-9, with 9 bases lining up with TRBD1. Germline loops: CDR1 SEHNR, CDR2 FQNEAQ (reference sequence). This CDR3 is 14 amino acids long. Losses at the gene ends were 5 bases for V and 9 bases for J; bases not matched to a gene: 5. The CDR3 DNA sequence: TGTGCCAGCAGCCTGGGACAGGGAGGTTCACCCCTCCACTTT. It specifies CASSLGQGGSPLHF.

This clone appeared once. The rearrangement joins TRBV15 to TRBJ2-1, with 7 bases that match TRBD1. CDR1 is LNHNV and CDR2 is YYDKDF in the germline V gene (reference sequence). With V trimmed by 4 bases and J by 6 bases, 12 bases remained unmatched. The CDR3 spans 16 residues. The CDR3 spells CATSIAAGTEVNEQFF. CDR3 coding DNA: TGTGCCACCAGCATCGCCGCCGGGACAGAAGTCAATGAGCAGTTCTTC.

This clone was seen a handful of times. The gene calls are TRBV5-1 and TRBJ2-7; D gene unclear. CDR1 and CDR2 (germline): SGHRS, YFSETQ. This CDR3 is 13 amino acids long. The V end lost 0 bases, the J end lost 4 bases, and 8 bases lay between the germline ends. The chain's CDR3 is CASSLAASYEQYF. The CDR3 DNA follows: TGCGCCAGCAGCTTGGCCGCGTCATACGAGCAGTACTTC.

The chain combines TRBV4-3 with TRBJ1-4; tentatively, D is TRBD1 (5 bases). The CDR3 loop spans 16 amino acids. Germline-derived CDR1 and CDR2 are LGHNA and YSLEER. Trimming shortened V by 1 base and J by 4 bases, and 13 bases separated the two germline ends. CDR3 region: CASSQVSQGGNEKLFF. CDR3 DNA: TGCGCCAGCAGCCAAGTTTCCCAGGGCGGTAATGAAAAACTGTTTTTT.

V gene TRBV7-2 combines with J gene TRBJ1-3; 8 nucleotides line up with TRBD1. This CDR3 has 17 residues. The V segment lost 1 base and the J segment 3 bases; nucleotides outside the gene matches: 8. Looked up from germline, CDR1 is SGHTA and CDR2 is FQGNSA. This CDR3 reads CASSLGPPGGFGNTIYF. The CDR3 DNA is TGTGCCAGCAGCTTAGGGCCCCCAGGGGGCTTTGGAAACACCATATATTTT.

The V and J genes are TRBV18 and TRBJ2-2, with D maybe TRBD1 (5 bases). This CDR3 has 14 amino acids. The germline V gene has CDR1 KGHSH and CDR2 LQKENI. V gave up 5 bases and J gave up 2 bases, with 9 bases separating them. The CDR3 sequence: CASSMQGNTGELFF. In DNA form, the CDR3 reads TGTGCCAGCTCAATGCAGGGCAACACCGGGGAGCTGTTTTTT.

This chain connects TRBV9 to TRBJ2-3; 9 bases are a match to TRBD2. The CDR3 has 16 residues. Germline V gene sequence: CDR1 SGDLS, CDR2 YYNGEE. V lost 4 bases and J lost 2; bases outside the gene matches: 8. This CDR3 is CASSPRASGDTDTQYF. CDR3 nucleotides: TGTGCCAGCAGCCCCCGGGCTAGCGGGGACACAGATACGCAGTATTTT.

The chain links TRBV10-3 to TRBJ1-6; D unclear. This CDR3 has 15 amino acids. CDR1 is ENHRY, CDR2 SYGVKD, per germline. V lost 10 bases and J 5 bases, leaving 18 bases between the germline ends. CDR3 protein: CASRDGLRHNSPLHF. DNA of the CDR3: TGTGCCAGCAGAGACGGACTGCGTCATAATTCACCCCTCCACTTT.

This chain links TRBV19 with TRBJ1-6; 10 bases align to TRBD1. Losses at the gene ends were 5 bases for V and 7 bases for J; bases not matched to a gene: 11. The CDR3 runs to 17 residues. Germline V gene sequence: CDR1 LNHDA, CDR2 SQIVND (reference sequence). CDR3 sequence: CASSFMWDRGGNSPLHF. CDR3 nucleotides: TGTGCCAGTAGTTTCATGTGGGACAGGGGAGGAAATTCACCCCTCCACTTT. The variable domain in full, with the rest retrieved from reference TRBV19 and TRBJ1-6, is DGGITQSPKYLFRKEGQNVTLSCEQNLNHDAMYWYRQDPGQGLRLIYYSQIVNDFQKGDIAEGYSVSREKKESFPLTVTSAQKNPTAFYLCASSFMWDRGGNSPLHFGNGTRLTVT.

V usage is TRBV13 and J usage is TRBJ1-6, with D possibly TRBD1 on 6 matching bases. This CDR3 is 16 amino acids long. Germline V gene data show CDR1 as PRHDT and CDR2 as FYEKMQ (reference sequence). V was cut by 3 bases and J by 5 bases, with 14 bases left in between. CDR3 region: CASSLGAGANNSPLHF. CDR3 coding DNA: TGTGCCAGCAGCTTGGGGGCAGGAGCGAATAATTCACCCCTCCACTTT.

The chain carries TRBV7-2 and TRBJ1-1, with D maybe TRBD1 (6 bases). The germline V gene encodes CDR1 SGHTA and CDR2 FQGNSA. The V end was cut by 6 bases, the J end by 1 base, with 9 bases between. The CDR3 loop spans 13 amino acids. This CDR3 is CASRQDRNTEAFF. In DNA, the CDR3 is TGTGCCAGCAGACAGGACAGGAACACTGAAGCTTTCTTT.

The V and J genes are TRBV6-1 and TRBJ2-2, with TRBD2 matching over 7 bases. Germline loops: CDR1 MNHNS, CDR2 SASEGT. CDR3 length: 15 residues. V was clipped by 2 bases and J by 5 bases; unmatched bases: 5. The DNA of the CDR3 is TGTGCCAGCAGTGAATGGGGGACTAATACCGGGGAGCTGTTTTTT. This codes for CASSEWGTNTGELFF.

The genes are TRBV18 and TRBJ1-6; no firm D call. V lost 2 bases to trimming and J lost 8 bases, with 10 bases between them. CDR3 length: 14 residues. CDR1 is KGHSH and CDR2 is LQKENI in the germline V gene. The CDR3 here is CASSPNLSDSPLHF. Here the CDR3 DNA reads TGTGCCAGCTCACCAAACCTAAGCGATTCACCCCTCCACTTT.

This clone was counted between two and nine times. This chain connects TRBV7-2 to TRBJ2-3; tentative D call: TRBD2 (6 bases). In germline, CDR1 is SGHTA, CDR2 FQGNSA. This CDR3 has 17 amino acids. V shed 0 bases and J shed 1 base, with 14 bases lying between them. CDR3 nucleotides: TGTGCCAGCAGCTTAGCGCTCCGGGGGATGGGCACAGATACGCAGTATTTT. The encoded protein is CASSLALRGMGTDTQYF.

J is TRBJ1-1 and V is TRBV11-3; no clear D. V lost 3 bases and J lost 6, with 17 bases in between. The CDR3 loop spans 15 amino acids. Germline V gene lookup returns CDR1 SGHNT and CDR2 YENEEA. In DNA form, the CDR3 reads TGTGCCAGCAGCTTCAGAGGGCAAACTACTTCTGAAGCTTTCTTT. Translating it yields CASSFRGQTTSEAFF.

This clone was counted only a few times. This chain joins TRBV12-5 and TRBJ2-1; 12 bases line up with TRBD2. The CDR3 runs to 16 residues. The V segment lost 1 base and the J segment 6 bases; nucleotides outside the gene matches: 4. The germline gives CDR1 LGHNT, CDR2 FRNRAP. The CDR3 nucleotides read TGTGCTAGTGGTTTGGCACGGACTAGCGGGGTCAATGAGCAGTTCTTC. It yields the protein CASGLARTSGVNEQFF.